This T cell receptor beta chain was profiled in a study of T cell changes during pregnancy in multiple sclerosis. This CDR3 has 12 amino acids. Deletions cut 3 bases from V and 5 bases from J, with 5 bases between. Germline CDR1 SGHVS, CDR2 FQNEAQ. Assay: immunoSEQ multiplex PCR; the TCRdb copy retains only in-frame clones and omits some. The repertoire holds tens of thousands of clones, with roughly 93% as singletons. The receptor's source is a female donor with multiple sclerosis, enrolled in a pregnancy study. The rearrangement links TRBV7-8 to TRBJ2-1; D unresolved. The material sequenced was CD8+ T cells from peripheral blood mononuclear cells, taken in the third trimester of pregnancy. The CDR3 protein is CASSFGDNEQFF. The CDR3 bases are TGTGCCAGCAGCTTTGGAGACAATGAGCAGTTCTTC. The variable domain in full, completed from reference TRBV7-8 and TRBJ2-1, reads GAGVSQSPRYKVAKRGQDVALRCDPISGHVSLFWYQQALGQGPEFLTYFQNEAQLDKSGLPSDRFFAERPEGSVSTLKIQRTQQEDSAVYLCASSFGDNEQFFGPGTRLTVL.